These 24 T cell receptor beta chains share one sample of origin, sequenced in a study of graft-versus-host responses after intestinal transplantation. Researchers processed graft tissue to release intraepithelial and lamina propria lymphocytes. Profiled with immunoSEQ multiplex PCR; TCRdb holds only in-frame clones, not every one. The table shows about 9,600 clones, with around nine tenths occurring only once. Source: ileum tissue, taken less than 850 days after intestinal transplantation. Receptor source: a human patient who received an intestinal transplant, so some T cells may come from the graft donor.

This clone was detected only a few times. The V gene is TRBV5-6, the J gene TRBJ1-1; D is unclear. CDR3 length equals 11 residues. Between the trimmed V and J ends, which lost 0 bases and 3 bases, there was a span of 0 bases. The germline V gene encodes CDR1 SGHDT and CDR2 YYEEEE. The CDR3 protein is CASSLDTEAFF. In DNA form, the CDR3 reads TGTGCCAGCAGCTTGGACACTGAAGCTTTCTTT.

The J gene is TRBJ2-7, the V gene TRBV7-3; D is possibly TRBD1 (6 bases). The CDR3 loop spans 14 amino acids. V lost 8 bases to trimming and J lost 0 bases, with 14 bases between them. Germline assignment: CDR1 SGHTA and CDR2 FQGTGA. The CDR3 is CASAQGHSSYEQYF. Written as DNA, the CDR3 is TGTGCCAGCGCTCAGGGGCACTCCTCCTACGAGCAGTACTTC.

Worth noting for this clone: Other nucleotide sequences in the sample specify the same CDR3. This chain connects TRBV7-6 to TRBJ1-1, with D possibly matching TRBD1 (5 bases). The ends were cut back, 5 bases at V and 8 bases at J, with 9 bases in the middle. Germline V CDR1 and CDR2: SGHVS, FNYEAQ. CDR3 size: 11 residues. The DNA for the CDR3 is TGTGCCAGCAGCAGGACATTAGAAGCTTTCTTT. Its protein product is CASSRTLEAFF.

The CDR3 nucleotides read TGTGCCAGCAGCGTAGACACCTCTCCCGGGGAGCTGTTTTTT. Amino acids: CASSVDTSPGELFF. V usage is TRBV9 and J usage is TRBJ2-2; D is unresolved. Looked up from germline, CDR1 is SGDLS and CDR2 is YYNGEE. The V end was cut by 0 bases, the J end by 6 bases, with 9 bases between. The CDR3 has 14 amino acids.

The V and J genes are TRBV6-1 and TRBJ2-7; D is perhaps TRBD1 (6 bases). The CDR3 runs 13 residues. Germline CDR1 and CDR2: MNHNS and SASEGT. The V end lost 2 bases, the J end lost 5 bases, and 10 bases lay between the germline ends. CDR3 amino acids: CASSEQGLNEQYF. The CDR3 region has the DNA TGTGCCAGCAGTGAACAGGGGCTAAACGAGCAGTACTTC.

This chain uses TRBV9 with TRBJ2-5; perhaps TRBD1 as D (6 bases). The CDR3 sequence is 17 residues long. V was shortened by 4 bases and J by 5 bases, with 24 bases between the two germline ends. CDR1 is SGDLS, CDR2 YYNGEE, per germline. The CDR3 DNA is TGTGCCAGCAGCACGGGGTACAGGGCGGGTTTGGCGGAGACCCAGTACTTC. This gives the protein CASSTGYRAGLAETQYF.

V gene TRBV2 combines with J gene TRBJ1-4; 7 bases are shared with TRBD1. The germline V gene encodes CDR1 SNHLY and CDR2 FYNNEI. V lost 7 bases, J lost 3 bases, and 2 bases stayed unmatched. The CDR3 covers 13 residues. The CDR3 loop reads CASTGTANEKLFF. In DNA form, the CDR3 reads TGTGCCAGCACCGGGACAGCTAATGAAAAACTGTTTTTT.

V and J are TRBV4-1 and TRBJ1-5; D is unresolved. This CDR3 is 13 amino acids long. Trimming removed 8 bases at V and 1 base at J, with 9 bases between. The germline V gene has CDR1 MGHRA and CDR2 YSYEKL. The CDR3 reads CASGSGSNQPQHF. CDR3 coding DNA: TGCGCCAGCGGTTCAGGAAGCAATCAGCCCCAGCATTTT.

The chain has TRBV6-5 and TRBJ2-3; D unclear. V lost 2 bases and J 3 bases, leaving 12 bases between the germline ends. CDR1 and CDR2 (germline): MNHEY, SVGAGI. This CDR3 is built from 15 residues. In nucleotides, the CDR3 is TGTGCCAGCAGTTACGGTGGGGTACCGACAGATACGCAGTATTTT. Translated, it gives CASSYGGVPTDTQYF.

CDR3 coding DNA: TGCGCCAGCAGCGAGGGGGCAGGGAACACTGAAGCTTTCTTT. Its translation is CASSEGAGNTEAFF. The chain recombines TRBV5-1 with TRBJ1-1; 7 bases are shared with TRBD1. Germline assignment: CDR1 SGHRS and CDR2 YFSETQ. The CDR3 covers 14 residues. J gave up 1 base and V 4 bases, and 4 bases lay outside the gene matches.

This rearrangement joins TRBV7-7 to TRBJ2-6; D unclear. V lost 5 bases, J lost 4 bases, and 6 bases lay in between. Germline V lookup: CDR1 SSHAT, CDR2 FNYEAQ (reference sequence). The CDR3 covers 13 residues. The CDR3 reads CASSPPGANVLTF. The DNA for the CDR3 is TGTGCCAGCAGCCCCCCCGGGGCCAACGTCCTGACTTTC.

The chain couples TRBV30 to TRBJ1-3; no clear D. Per germline, CDR1 GTSNPN and CDR2 SVGIG (reference sequence). The CDR3 totals 13 residues. Deletions cut 2 bases from V and 7 bases from J, with 12 bases between. As DNA, the CDR3 is TGTGCCTGGAGTACGTTTTCGGCGAACACCATATATTTT. Encoded protein: CAWSTFSANTIYF.

The rearrangement joins TRBV5-1 to TRBJ2-7; perhaps TRBD2 as D (7 bases). Germline CDR1 and CDR2: SGHRS and YFSETQ. This CDR3 is 14 amino acids long. Trimming took off 0 bases at V and 5 bases at J, with 12 bases between the two ends. CDR3 sequence reads: CASSLEGRDNEQYF. The CDR3 DNA is TGCGCCAGCAGCTTGGAGGGGAGGGACAACGAGCAGTACTTC.

This clone was recorded once. The rearrangement uses TRBV6-1 and TRBJ1-3, with D hard to call. The V gene lost 7 bases and the J gene lost 4 bases, with 17 bases spanning the gap. Germline CDR1 is MNHNS and CDR2 is SASEGT. The CDR3 covers 15 residues. Here the CDR3 reads CASMNRVALGNTIYF. The CDR3 DNA is TGTGCCAGCATGAATAGGGTGGCGTTAGGAAACACCATATATTTT.

The gene calls are TRBV5-4 and TRBJ2-3; no clear D gene. Germline CDR1 SGHNT, CDR2 YYREEE (reference sequence). The V end was cut by 3 bases, the J end by 6 bases, with 14 bases between. The CDR3 is 14 amino acids. CDR3 protein: CASSSEYLGDTQYF. The CDR3 DNA reads as TGTGCCAGCAGCTCGGAATATCTGGGGGATACGCAGTATTTT.

The rearrangement joins TRBV5-1 to TRBJ1-1; possibly TRBD1 for D (6 bases). V was clipped by 1 base and J by 3 bases, with 10 bases between them. Germline V gives CDR1 SGHRS, CDR2 YFSETQ. The CDR3 has 14 amino acids. The CDR3 DNA reads TGCGCCAGCAGCTTGTGGGACAAGGACACTGAAGCTTTCTTT. Its translation is CASSLWDKDTEAFF.

V usage is TRBV12-5 and J usage is TRBJ2-2; a weak D match, TRBD2 (7 bases). Trimming cost V 1 base and J 3 bases, with 12 bases left between them. The CDR3 has 16 amino acids. Looked up from germline, CDR1 is LGHNT and CDR2 is FRNRAP. The CDR3 is CASGLGEGGDTGELFF. For the CDR3, the DNA is TGTGCTAGTGGTTTGGGAGAAGGGGGGGACACCGGGGAGCTGTTTTTT.

This chain links TRBV27 with TRBJ1-2, with a tentative D call TRBD1 (5 bases). Trimming stripped 3 bases from V and 3 bases from J, with 11 bases between. The CDR3 is made up of 14 amino acids. Germline V gene sequence: CDR1 MNHEY, CDR2 SMNVEV (reference sequence). The CDR3 DNA is TGTGCCAGCAGTTTCGGGCAGGGCCACTATGGCTACACCTTC. This sequence encodes CASSFGQGHYGYTF.

This chain joins TRBV5-4 and TRBJ2-1; D possibly uses TRBD1 or TRBD2 (5 bases each). V lost 1 base and J lost 0, with 11 bases in between. From germline, CDR1 is SGHNT and CDR2 YYREEE (reference sequence). The CDR3 covers 16 residues. CDR3 region: CASSLSPGSSYNEQFF. CDR3 DNA: TGTGCCAGCAGCTTGTCACCAGGGAGCTCCTACAATGAGCAGTTCTTC.

The V gene is TRBV27, the J gene TRBJ2-1; a possible D gene is TRBD1 (5 bases). Germline CDR1 is MNHEY and CDR2 is SMNVEV (reference sequence). The CDR3 spans 15 residues. Trimming stripped 3 bases from V and 12 bases from J, with 21 bases between. CDR3 amino acids: CASSLITTATKGQFF. The CDR3 DNA is TGTGCCAGCAGTTTGATTACGACAGCTACCAAGGGGCAGTTCTTC.

The chain combines TRBV7-9 with TRBJ2-7; 8 bases map to TRBD1. J gave up 4 bases and V 3 bases, and 2 bases lay outside the gene matches. Germline V CDR1 and CDR2: SEHNR, FQNEAQ (reference sequence). CDR3 size: 13 residues. The CDR3 region is CASSFDRGYEQYF. The CDR3 coding sequence is TGTGCCAGCAGCTTCGACAGGGGATACGAGCAGTACTTC.

The chain has TRBV19 and TRBJ1-6; 10 positions agree with TRBD1. In germline, CDR1 is LNHDA, CDR2 SQIVND (reference sequence). Trimming at V came to 4 bases and at J to 8 bases, leaving 8 bases not matched to a gene. The CDR3 extends over 16 amino acids. The CDR3 region is CASSRETGTGDSPLHF. In DNA, the CDR3 is TGTGCCAGTAGTAGGGAGACCGGGACAGGGGATTCACCCCTCCACTTT. The whole variable domain, remainder taken from reference TRBV19 and TRBJ1-6, is DGGITQSPKYLFRKEGQNVTLSCEQNLNHDAMYWYRQDPGQGLRLIYYSQIVNDFQKGDIAEGYSVSREKKESFPLTVTSAQKNPTAFYLCASSRETGTGDSPLHFGNGTRLTVT.

The chain carries TRBV6-1 and TRBJ2-1; D unclear. V was shortened by 6 bases and J by 0 bases, with 9 bases between the two germline ends. There are 14 residues in the CDR3. Germline assignment: CDR1 MNHNS and CDR2 SASEGT. CDR3 sequence reads: CASRTISSYNEQFF. In DNA, the CDR3 is TGTGCCAGCAGAACAATAAGCTCCTACAATGAGCAGTTCTTC.

This sequence joins TRBV27 and TRBJ2-7; TRBD2 agrees at 14 bases. Germline V gives CDR1 MNHEY, CDR2 SMNVEV (reference sequence). This CDR3 region has 17 residues. J lost 0 bases, V lost 6 bases, and 7 bases had no gene match. CDR3 bases: TGTGCCAGCAGACCCCTCGGGACTAGCGGGAGCTCCTACGAGCAGTACTTC. Its translation is CASRPLGTSGSSYEQYF.